These T cell receptor beta chains were read from a single sample in a study of radiation and T cells in renal cell carcinoma. TCRdb's copy holds only in-frame clones and misses some; the assay was immunoSEQ multiplex PCR. Found here are 120,000 or so clones, 88% of them singletons; the top ten hold nearly 6%. The sample was blood, taken from a patient whose treatment included radiotherapy and nephrectomy. The receptor set was obtained from a woman between 70 and 85 years old with renal cell carcinoma. The CDR3 runs from the conserved cysteine through the conserved F or W. The D gene is left open where the match is weak. Rows may omit the clone size; those that give it use once, few, many or a size class.

-	TRBV19	TRBJ1-2	-	TGTGCCAGTAGTATAGAGGGTAACTATGGCTACACCTTC	CASSIEGNYGYTF
-	TRBV19	TRBJ2-1	TRBD1	TGTGCCATCTCGCCGGGACCGGGACAGTACAATGAGCAGTTCTTC	CAISPGPGQYNEQFF
-	TRBV7-6	TRBJ2-5	TRBD2	TGTGCCAGCAGCTTCTCTAGCGGGGGGATACAAGAGACCCAGTACTTC	CASSFSSGGIQETQYF
-	TRBV5-6	TRBJ1-6	TRBD1	TGTGCCAGCAGCTTACCGGGACAGGGGTCTGCACCCCTCCACTTT	CASSLPGQGSAPLHF
-	TRBV9	TRBJ1-1	TRBD1	TGTGCCAGCAGCGTAGGTTCAGGGGGGGCGGCTTTCTTT	CASSVGSGGAAFF
once	TRBV6-1	TRBJ2-5	TRBD2	TGTGCCAGCAGAGGACCGGGACTAGCGGAAGAGACCCAGTACTTC	CASRGPGLAEETQYF
-	TRBV19	TRBJ2-2	TRBD1	TGTGCCAGTAGTATTGGGAACAGGGGTACCGGGGAGCTGTTTTTT	CASSIGNRGTGELFF
-	TRBV30	TRBJ1-2	-	TGTGCCTGGAGTGTACCGGGACTCCCTCGAGGCTACACCTTC	CAWSVPGLPRGYTF
-	TRBV11-2	TRBJ2-1	-	TGTGCCAGCAGCCAAGGGGGCGTCGGGGGTTTCTACAATGAGCAGTTCTTC	CASSQGGVGGFYNEQFF
once	TRBV6-1	TRBJ1-6	-	TGTGCCAGCAGTGAAACATCGTGGCGGAGCTCCTATAATTCACCCCTCCACTTT	CASSETSWRSSYNSPLHF
-	TRBV28	TRBJ2-5	-	TGTGCCAGCAGTTCCCGGGTCTGGGAAGAGACCCAGTACTTC	CASSSRVWEETQYF
once	TRBV5-1	TRBJ2-5	TRBD2	TGCGCCAGCAGGCTAGCGGGGGGACAAGAGACCCAGTACTTC	CASRLAGGQETQYF
-	TRBV6-1	TRBJ2-3	-	TGTGCCAGCAGTGAATCATCGGGATCCTACACAGATACGCAGTATTTT	CASSESSGSYTDTQYF
-	TRBV4-1	TRBJ2-1	TRBD2	TGCGCCAGCAGCCAAGTAAGCTCTCTCGGGGGGAGAGAGCAGTTCTTC	CASSQVSSLGGREQFF
-	TRBV6-1	TRBJ1-2	TRBD1	TGTGCCAGCAGTGATTGGGACAGGGGAGTCCCTAACTATGGCTACACCTTC	CASSDWDRGVPNYGYTF
-	TRBV7-2	TRBJ2-1	TRBD2	TGTGCCAGCACCCACGGGGGGGACAATGAGCAGTTCTTC	CASTHGGDNEQFF
-	TRBV2	TRBJ1-3	-	TGTGCCAGGGGGCCGGGGGGATCTGGAAACACCATATATTTT	CARGPGGSGNTIYF
-	TRBV5-8	TRBJ2-7	TRBD1	TGTGCCAGCAGCCTCTCCGGGACAGGGGCGGCCGAGCAGTACTTC	CASSLSGTGAAEQYF
-	TRBV6-1	TRBJ2-7	TRBD1	TGTGCCAGCAGAGGCCGTACAGGGGTCTCCTACGAGCAGTACTTC	CASRGRTGVSYEQYF
-	TRBV6-1	TRBJ2-2	-	TGTGCCACCCGAGGCGGCCCGAACACCGGGGAGCTGTTTTTT	CATRGGPNTGELFF
-	TRBV7-9	TRBJ1-4	TRBD1	TGTGCCAGCAGCTTAGGGCCGGACAGGGGAAATGAAAAACTGTTTTTT	CASSLGPDRGNEKLFF
-	TRBV29-1	TRBJ1-1	TRBD1	TGCAGCGTGTCCCGGGGGGGACAGGGTATAACCACTGAAGCTTTCTTT	CSVSRGGQGITTEAFF
-	TRBV7-7	TRBJ2-5	-	TGTGCTAGCAGCTTGGCAGGGAGGAATCAAGAGACCCAGTACTTC	CASSLAGRNQETQYF
-	TRBV7-8	TRBJ1-2	-	TGTGCCAGCAGCTTAGGAGAGGAAAGGGGGAGCTATGGCTACACCTTC	CASSLGEERGSYGYTF
-	TRBV19	TRBJ1-1	-	TGTGCCAGTACCCTAGTGGGCGGCCCGAACACTGAAGCTTTCTTT	CASTLVGGPNTEAFF
-	TRBV5-6	TRBJ1-2	TRBD1	TGTGCCAGCAGCTTTGGGACAGATAACTATGGCTACACCTTC	CASSFGTDNYGYTF
-	TRBV2	TRBJ1-1	-	TGTGCCAGCAGGCAGGGAGAGGCTGAAGCTTTCTTT	CASRQGEAEAFF
-	TRBV5-6	TRBJ2-7	-	TGTGCCAGCAGCTTGGCCCATAGGGGGATCTACGAGCAGTACTTC	CASSLAHRGIYEQYF
-	TRBV5-1	TRBJ1-2	-	TGCGCCAGCAGCTTGGGGGCAGGACTTTCCTCCGATGGCTACACCTTC	CASSLGAGLSSDGYTF
-	TRBV5-1	TRBJ2-7	TRBD2	TGCGCCAGCAGCGCGACTAGCGGGGGGCCCTACGAGCAGTACTTC	CASSATSGGPYEQYF
-	TRBV11-2	TRBJ2-5	-	TGTGCCAGCAGCGATCCCGTGGGGAGGACCCAGTACTTC	CASSDPVGRTQYF
-	TRBV28	TRBJ1-6	-	TGTGCCAGCAGTTTACCCCCTCCGGGTTCACCCCTCCACTTT	CASSLPPPGSPLHF
-	TRBV5-6	TRBJ2-2	TRBD2	TGTGCCAGCCAAATAGCGGGGGACCTTTACGGGGAGCTGTTTTTT	CASQIAGDLYGELFF
-	TRBV7-9	TRBJ1-1	-	TGTGCCAGCAGCTTAGGAAGTTCGGCACACCCGAACACTGAAGCTTTCTTT	CASSLGSSAHPNTEAFF
-	TRBV2	TRBJ1-5	-	TGTGCCAGCACCGTACAGCACAATCAGCCCCAGCATTTT	CASTVQHNQPQHF
-	TRBV27	TRBJ2-7	TRBD2	TGTGCCAGCGGACGGGGGGGAAGCCTCTACGAGCAGTACTTC	CASGRGGSLYEQYF
-	TRBV19	TRBJ1-5	-	TGTGCCAGTAGTATCGCCTCCCTGGGGGGCAGGCAGCCCCAGCATTTT	CASSIASLGGRQPQHF
-	TRBV7-9	TRBJ1-5	-	TGTGCCAGCAGCCCCATGGGGACGCCGGGGGCGGGTCAGCCCCAGCATTTT	CASSPMGTPGAGQPQHF
-	TRBV5-4	TRBJ1-2	-	TGTGCCAGCAGCTCTAACTATGGCTACACCTTC	CASSSNYGYTF
-	TRBV16	TRBJ1-3	-	TGTGCCAGCAGCCCAGGGAAAACTGGAAACACCATATATTTT	CASSPGKTGNTIYF
once	TRBV10-3	TRBJ1-5	-	TGTGCCATCGGGGCAGCGAATCAGCCCCAGCATTTT	CAIGAANQPQHF
-	TRBV5-4	TRBJ1-3	-	TGTGCCAGCAGCTTGGCCAAAGTGGGGTTTAGGGGAAACACCATATATTTT	CASSLAKVGFRGNTIYF
-	TRBV19	TRBJ2-3	-	TGTGCCAGTAGCTTTTATACAGATACGCAGTATTTT	CASSFYTDTQYF
-	TRBV4-3	TRBJ2-6	-	TGCGCCAGCAGCCAAGCCTACCGGGGGTTAGTAGGCTCTGGGGCCAACGTCCTGACTTTC	CASSQAYRGLVGSGANVLTF
-	TRBV11-1	TRBJ2-3	-	TGTGCCAGCAGCTTCAACGGGGAGGAGGCAGATACGCAGTATTTT	CASSFNGEEADTQYF
-	TRBV7-2	TRBJ2-5	-	TGTGCCAGCAGCTCTAGGACGGCTCGCCAAGAGACCCAGTACTTC	CASSSRTARQETQYF
-	TRBV5-4	TRBJ2-7	TRBD2	TGTGCCAGCAGCGAAGGGCTAGCGGGGGGACCCTACGAGCAGTACTTC	CASSEGLAGGPYEQYF
-	TRBV4-2	TRBJ2-5	-	TGTGCCAGCTCACCGCGGGGGCCGCGGGAGACCCAGTACTTC	CASSPRGPRETQYF
once	TRBV10-3	TRBJ1-1	TRBD1	TGTGCCATCAGGGAACACAGGGGGCCTGAAGCTTTCTTT	CAIREHRGPEAFF
-	TRBV7-2	TRBJ2-1	-	TGTGCCAGCAGCCAGACTAGTTTCCAGAATGAGCAGTTCTTC	CASSQTSFQNEQFF
-	TRBV5-4	TRBJ1-2	-	TGTGCCAGCAGCTTGGTAGGTGGAGGTTATGGCTACACCTTC	CASSLVGGGYGYTF
once	TRBV7-8	TRBJ2-7	TRBD1	TGTGCCAGCAGCCGACAGGGGGCAAGCTACGAGCAGTACTTC	CASSRQGASYEQYF
-	TRBV29-1	TRBJ2-5	TRBD2	TGCAGCGTCGGACTAGCGGGGGGACAAGAGACCCAGTACTTC	CSVGLAGGQETQYF
once	TRBV4-3	TRBJ1-4	-	TGCGCCAGCAGCCAAGATTGGCAGGGGAGGGAAAAACTGTTTTTT	CASSQDWQGREKLFF
-	TRBV5-6	TRBJ2-7	TRBD1	TGTGCCAGCAGCCTCCGGGACAGGGGCTACGAGCAGTACTTC	CASSLRDRGYEQYF
-	TRBV5-1	TRBJ2-5	-	TGCGCCAGTAGAAACCCAAGAGAGACCCAGTACTTC	CASRNPRETQYF
-	TRBV19	TRBJ1-1	-	TGTGCCAGTAGTCCCCCGAGGGGGAGCACTGAAGCTTTCTTT	CASSPPRGSTEAFF